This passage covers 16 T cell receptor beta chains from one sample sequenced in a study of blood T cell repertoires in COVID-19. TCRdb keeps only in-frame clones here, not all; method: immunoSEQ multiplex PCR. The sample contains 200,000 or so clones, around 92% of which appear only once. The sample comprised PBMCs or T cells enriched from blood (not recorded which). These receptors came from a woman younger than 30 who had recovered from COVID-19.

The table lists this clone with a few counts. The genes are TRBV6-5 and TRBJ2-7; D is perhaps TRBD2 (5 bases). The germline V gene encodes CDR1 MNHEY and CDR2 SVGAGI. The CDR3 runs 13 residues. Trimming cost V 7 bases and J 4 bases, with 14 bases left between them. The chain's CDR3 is CASNRGFGYEQYF. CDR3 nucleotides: TGTGCCAGCAACCGGGGTTTTGGATACGAGCAGTACTTC.

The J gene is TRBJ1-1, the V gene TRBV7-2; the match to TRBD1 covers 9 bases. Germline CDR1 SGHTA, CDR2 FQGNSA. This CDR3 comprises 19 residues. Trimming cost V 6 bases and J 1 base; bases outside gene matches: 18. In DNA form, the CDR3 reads TGTGCCAGCAGTCAAAGGAGGACAGGGGTACGACGAGAGAACACTGAAGCTTTCTTT. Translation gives CASSQRRTGVRRENTEAFF.

The CDR3 nucleotides read TGTGCCAGCAGTGGAACAGTTGAAGCTTTCTTT. It specifies CASSGTVEAFF. The gene calls are TRBV28 and TRBJ1-1; D not resolved. Germline V gene data show CDR1 as MDHEN and CDR2 as SYDVKM. The germline V and J ends were trimmed by 5 bases and 7 bases, with 8 bases remaining between them. The CDR3 totals 11 residues.

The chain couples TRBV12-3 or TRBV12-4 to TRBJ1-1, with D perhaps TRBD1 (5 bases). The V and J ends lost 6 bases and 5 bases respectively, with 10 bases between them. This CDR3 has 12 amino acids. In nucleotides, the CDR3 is TGTGCCAGCAGATTGGGGGGGACTGAAGCTTTCTTT. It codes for CASRLGGTEAFF.

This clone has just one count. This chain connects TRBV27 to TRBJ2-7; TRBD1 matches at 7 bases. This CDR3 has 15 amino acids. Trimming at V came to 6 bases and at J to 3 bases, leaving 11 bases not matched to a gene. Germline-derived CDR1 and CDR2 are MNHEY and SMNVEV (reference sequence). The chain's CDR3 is CASSRTGAGVYEQYF. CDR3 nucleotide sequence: TGTGCCAGCAGCAGAACAGGGGCTGGAGTCTACGAGCAGTACTTC.

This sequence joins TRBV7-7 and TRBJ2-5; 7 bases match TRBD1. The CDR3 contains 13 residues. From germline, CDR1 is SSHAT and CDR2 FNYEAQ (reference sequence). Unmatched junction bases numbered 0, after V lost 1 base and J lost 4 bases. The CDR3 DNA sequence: TGTGCCAGCAGCTTAGACAGGGGAGAGACCCAGTACTTC. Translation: CASSLDRGETQYF. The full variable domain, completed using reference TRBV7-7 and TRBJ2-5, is GAGVSQSPRYKVTKRGQDVTLRCDPISSHATLYWYQQALGQGPEFLTYFNYEAQPDKSGLPSDRFSAERPEGSISTLTIQRTEQRDSAMYRCASSLDRGETQYFGPGTRLLVL.

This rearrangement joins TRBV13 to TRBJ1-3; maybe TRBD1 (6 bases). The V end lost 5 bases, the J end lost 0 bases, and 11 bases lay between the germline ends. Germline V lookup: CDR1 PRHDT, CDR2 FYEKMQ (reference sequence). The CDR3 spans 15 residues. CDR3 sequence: CASSLTGLSGNTIYF. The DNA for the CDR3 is TGTGCCAGCAGCCTCACAGGGCTCTCTGGAAACACCATATATTTT.

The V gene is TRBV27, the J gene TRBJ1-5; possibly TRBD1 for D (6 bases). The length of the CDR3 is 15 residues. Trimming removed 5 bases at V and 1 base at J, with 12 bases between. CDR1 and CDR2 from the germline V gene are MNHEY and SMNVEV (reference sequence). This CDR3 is CASSLRTESNQPQHF. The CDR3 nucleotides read TGTGCCAGCAGTCTCCGGACAGAAAGCAATCAGCCCCAGCATTTT.

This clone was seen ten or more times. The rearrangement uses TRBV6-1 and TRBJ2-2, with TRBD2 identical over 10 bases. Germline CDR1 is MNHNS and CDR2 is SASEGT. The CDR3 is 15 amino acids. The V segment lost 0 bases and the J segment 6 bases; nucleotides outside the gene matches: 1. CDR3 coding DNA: TGTGCCAGCAGTGAAGCTAGCGGGGGGCCCGGGGAGCTGTTTTTT. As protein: CASSEASGGPGELFF.

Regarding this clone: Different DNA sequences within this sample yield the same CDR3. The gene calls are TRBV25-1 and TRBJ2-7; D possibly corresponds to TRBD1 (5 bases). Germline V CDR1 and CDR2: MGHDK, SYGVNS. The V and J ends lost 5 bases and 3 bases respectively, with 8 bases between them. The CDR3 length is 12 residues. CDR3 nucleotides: TGTGCCAGCAGTCAAACAGGCTACGAGCAGTACTTC. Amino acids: CASSQTGYEQYF.

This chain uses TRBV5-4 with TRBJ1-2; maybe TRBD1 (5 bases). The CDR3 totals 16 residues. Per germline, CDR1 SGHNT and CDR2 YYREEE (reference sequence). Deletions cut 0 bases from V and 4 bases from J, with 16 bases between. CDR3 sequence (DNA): TGTGCCAGCAGCTTGGCCTGGATGGGGCGCCCCTATGGCTACACCTTC. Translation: CASSLAWMGRPYGYTF.

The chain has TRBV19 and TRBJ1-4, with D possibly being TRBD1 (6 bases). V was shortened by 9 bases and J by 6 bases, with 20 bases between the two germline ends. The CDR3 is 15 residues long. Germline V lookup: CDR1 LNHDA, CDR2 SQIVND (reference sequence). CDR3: CASSSPLDSDEKLFF. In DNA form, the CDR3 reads TGTGCCAGCTCGAGTCCCTTGGACAGTGATGAAAAACTGTTTTTT.

The DNA for the CDR3 is TGTGCCAGCAGTTATGGAAACCGGGACACAGATACGCAGTATTTT. It is translated as CASSYGNRDTDTQYF. The chain carries TRBV6-5 and TRBJ2-3; maybe TRBD2 (5 bases). CDR1 is MNHEY and CDR2 is SVGAGI in the germline V gene. Trimming cost V 3 bases and J 2 bases, with 12 bases left between them. CDR3 length: 15 residues.

The DNA of the CDR3 is TGTGCCACCCAGGGGACAGATACGCAGTATTTT. This translates into CATQGTDTQYF. V is TRBV10-3 and J is TRBJ2-3, with D perhaps TRBD1 (6 bases). Trimming stripped 10 bases from V and 3 bases from J, with 8 bases between. The germline CDR1 and CDR2 sequences are ENHRY and SYGVKD. This CDR3 spans 11 amino acids.

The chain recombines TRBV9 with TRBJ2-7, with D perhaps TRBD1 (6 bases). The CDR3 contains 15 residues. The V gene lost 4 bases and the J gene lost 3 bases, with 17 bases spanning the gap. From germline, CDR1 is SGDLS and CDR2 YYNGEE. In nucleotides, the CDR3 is TGTGCCAGCAGCCCCGCCGGGACACCATTCTACGAGCAGTACTTC. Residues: CASSPAGTPFYEQYF.

Written as DNA, the CDR3 is TGTGCCAGCCGGACTCCCTCCTATGGCTACACCTTC. Amino acids: CASRTPSYGYTF. The chain recombines TRBV28 with TRBJ1-2; D unclear. Trimming took 8 bases from V and 4 from J, leaving 11 bases between them. This CDR3 has 12 residues. From germline, CDR1 is MDHEN and CDR2 SYDVKM.